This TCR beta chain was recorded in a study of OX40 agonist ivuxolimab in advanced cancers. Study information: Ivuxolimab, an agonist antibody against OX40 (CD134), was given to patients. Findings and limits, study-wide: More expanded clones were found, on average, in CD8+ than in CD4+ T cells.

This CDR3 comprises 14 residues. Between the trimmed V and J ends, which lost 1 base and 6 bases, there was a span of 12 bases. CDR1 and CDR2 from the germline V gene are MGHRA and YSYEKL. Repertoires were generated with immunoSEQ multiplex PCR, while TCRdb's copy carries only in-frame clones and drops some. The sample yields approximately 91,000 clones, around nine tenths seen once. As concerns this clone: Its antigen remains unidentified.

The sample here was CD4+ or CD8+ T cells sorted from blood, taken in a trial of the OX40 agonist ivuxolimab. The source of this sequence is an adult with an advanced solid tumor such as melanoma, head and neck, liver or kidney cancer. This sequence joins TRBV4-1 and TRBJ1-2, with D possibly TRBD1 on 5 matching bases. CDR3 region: CASSQVGGIDGYTF. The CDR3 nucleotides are TGCGCCAGCAGCCAAGTCGGGGGAATCGATGGCTACACCTTC.